The rows below give T cell receptor beta chains drawn from one sample of a study of cytomegalovirus exposure and HLA in healthy donors. Sequencing used immunoSEQ multiplex PCR; TCRdb keeps in-frame clones, though not all of them. Counted here are 250,000 or so clones, nearly 95% occurring once; the ten biggest clones make up around 1.7%. Sequenced input: PBMCs. The source of these receptors is a girl aged 2 to 10 in good health and CMV-seronegative. Each CDR3 is given with its conserved first and last residue. D genes are given only for firm matches. Clone sizes are given selectively: once, few, many, or a class where the clone is expanded.

clone_size,j_call,d_call,v_call,cdr3_length,cdr3_nt,cdr3_aa
.,TRBJ1-2,TRBD1,TRBV11-2,14,TGTGCCAGCAGCTCGTCAGACAGGGCCTATGGCTACACCTTC,CASSSSDRAYGYTF
.,TRBJ2-3,TRBD2,TRBV27,16,TGTGCCAGCAGCCTATTAGACGGGGGGGATCGCGATACGCAGTATTTT,CASSLLDGGDRDTQYF
.,TRBJ1-5,TRBD1,TRBV6-6,15,TGTGCCAGCAGTTACTCAGCAGGGGGTATTCAGCCCCAGCATTTT,CASSYSAGGIQPQHF
.,TRBJ2-3,.,TRBV5-8,16,TGTGCCAGCAGCTTGGGCTCAGGGTTGTTTGGAGATACGCAGTATTTT,CASSLGSGLFGDTQYF
few,TRBJ1-4,TRBD1,TRBV5-6,14,TGTGCCAGCAGCAACAGGGGGCAATTGGAAAAACTGTTTTTT,CASSNRGQLEKLFF
.,TRBJ1-2,TRBD1,TRBV5-4,15,TGTGCCAGCAGCTTGGCCGGGTTAGGGGGCGAGGGCTACACCTTC,CASSLAGLGGEGYTF
.,TRBJ1-4,TRBD1,TRBV19,15,TGTGCCAGTAGTCCGGGACAGGGGAGAGATGAAAAACTGTTTTTT,CASSPGQGRDEKLFF
.,TRBJ2-1,.,TRBV4-2,15,TGTGCCAGCAGCCAAGATACCAGCGGTTACAATGAGCAGTTCTTC,CASSQDTSGYNEQFF
.,TRBJ1-6,TRBD1,TRBV28,14,TGTGCCACACGGAGGGGGCTGATAAATTCACCCCTCCACTTT,CATRRGLINSPLHF
.,TRBJ2-1,.,TRBV18,17,TGTGCCAGCTCACTGGGACTTGTGGGCGGAGCTTACAATGAGCAGTTCTTC,CASSLGLVGGAYNEQFF
.,TRBJ2-7,TRBD1,TRBV5-1,15,TGCGCCAGCAGCTTGACTGGACAGGGGCCCCACGAGCAGTACTTC,CASSLTGQGPHEQYF
.,TRBJ2-3,TRBD1,TRBV27,14,TGTGCCAGCAGCAGGACAGGGGTCGCAGATACGCAGTATTTT,CASSRTGVADTQYF
once,TRBJ2-3,.,TRBV30,14,TGTGCCTGGAACAGGGTAATGGGTGCAGATACGCAGTATTTT,CAWNRVMGADTQYF
.,TRBJ1-4,TRBD1,TRBV6-6,14,TGTGCCAGCAGACCACAGGGGGCCGAAGAAAAACTGTTTTTT,CASRPQGAEEKLFF
.,TRBJ2-2,TRBD2,TRBV5-1,17,TGCGCCAGCACCCCGTACGCGGGGGGAATGAACACCGGGGAGCTGTTTTTT,CASTPYAGGMNTGELFF
.,TRBJ2-1,TRBD1,TRBV5-1,12,TGCGCCAGCAGCACAGGGGGCAATGAGCAGTTCTTC,CASSTGGNEQFF
.,TRBJ1-5,.,TRBV6-1,15,TGTGCCAGCAGTGAACGGCGGCAGGGAGGACAGCCCCAGCATTTT,CASSERRQGGQPQHF
few,TRBJ1-1,.,TRBV7-6,13,TGTGCCAGCAGCTTGCAGGGTGGGACTGAAGCTTTCTTT,CASSLQGGTEAFF
.,TRBJ2-7,.,TRBV5-6,14,TGTGCCAGCAGCTTGATGGCCAGGGTCTACGAGCAGTACTTC,CASSLMARVYEQYF
.,TRBJ1-1,TRBD1,TRBV6-1,14,TGTGCCAGCAGACTGGGACAGTCGAACACTGAAGCTTTCTTT,CASRLGQSNTEAFF
.,TRBJ2-1,TRBD2,TRBV7-3,15,TGTGCCAGCAGCTTGGGTCCTAGCGGGGGCAATGAGCAGTTCTTC,CASSLGPSGGNEQFF
once,TRBJ2-5,TRBD2,TRBV19,17,TGTGCCAGTAGTGCGGGACTAGCGGGAGGCCCAAGGGAGACCCAGTACTTC,CASSAGLAGGPRETQYF
.,TRBJ2-7,TRBD2,TRBV19,17,TGTGCCAGTAGTATAGACCCTCTAGCGGGAGTCACCTACGAGCAGTACTTC,CASSIDPLAGVTYEQYF
.,TRBJ2-1,.,TRBV7-2,15,TGTGCCAGCGTACAATCGGGACTCAAAACCATTGAGCAGTTCTTC,CASVQSGLKTIEQFF